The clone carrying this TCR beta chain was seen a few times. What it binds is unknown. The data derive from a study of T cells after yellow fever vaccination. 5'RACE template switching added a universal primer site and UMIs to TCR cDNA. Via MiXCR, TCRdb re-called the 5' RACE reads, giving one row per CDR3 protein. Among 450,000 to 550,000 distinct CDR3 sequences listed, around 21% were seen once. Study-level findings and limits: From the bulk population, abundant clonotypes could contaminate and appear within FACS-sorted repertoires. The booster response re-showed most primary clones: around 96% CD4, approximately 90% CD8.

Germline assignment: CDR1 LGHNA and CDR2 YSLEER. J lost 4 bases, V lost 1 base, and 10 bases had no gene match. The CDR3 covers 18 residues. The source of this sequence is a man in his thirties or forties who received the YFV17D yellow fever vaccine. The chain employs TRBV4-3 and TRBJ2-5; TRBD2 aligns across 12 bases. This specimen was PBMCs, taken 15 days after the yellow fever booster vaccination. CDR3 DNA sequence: TGCGCCAGCAGCCAAGCCCCCCCACTAGCGGGAGGCCCAGAGACCCAGTACTTC. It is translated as CASSQAPPLAGGPETQYF.